The 18 T cell receptor beta chains presented below share a single source sample, sequenced in a study of human T cells and chemical hapten exposure (dated by TCRdb to about 2021). The library was built by means of RACE. Sequencing used a NextSeq 500. Starting from the raw public reads, TCRdb applied fastp trimming at Q25, assembled clones with MiXCR and retained in-frame beta chains. Each CDR3 protein gets just one entry, which takes the most common genes and DNA from the rows behind it. Recorded for this sample are approximately 41,000 distinct CDR3 sequences; roughly 9.5% of them occurred a single time. 26% of the sample is in the top ten clones. The time point label corresponds to: patch test 3, about 24 weeks after DPC sensitization. Explained via the paper, the treatment or condition label denotes: therapeutic diphenylcyclopropenone sensitization with weekly scalp DPC. Total RNA was extracted from unfractionated whole blood collected in Tempus Blood RNA tubes.

The sequenced sample was whole blood, obtained in connection with sensitization to the hapten diphenylcyclopropenone (DPC). These receptors came from a man in his fifties with alopecia areata. Some clones in this sample may be carry-over from other donors' samples.

This clonotype was recorded at least ten times. The gene calls are TRBV27 and TRBJ2-7; TRBD2 matches 14 bases. The CDR3 contains 17 residues. Germline loops: CDR1 MNHEY, CDR2 SMNVEV (reference sequence). V lost 0 bases, J lost 5 bases, and 6 bases stayed unmatched. Here the CDR3 reads CASSLSPGLAGAHEQYF. The CDR3 DNA follows: TGTGCCAGCAGTTTATCGCCGGGACTAGCGGGAGCCCACGAGCAGTACTTC.

This clonotype was picked up many times. CDR3 sequence reads: CAWSVTGGQPQHF. CDR3 nucleotide sequence: TGTGCCTGGAGTGTAACGGGAGGTCAGCCCCAGCATTTT. V and J are TRBV30 and TRBJ1-5; no firm D call. This CDR3 is built from 13 residues. CDR1 and CDR2 from the germline V gene are GTSNPN and SVGIG (reference sequence). V was cut by 0 bases and J by 6 bases, with 9 bases left in between.

This clonotype was detected many times. This chain uses TRBV5-1 with TRBJ2-1; possibly TRBD1 for D (7 bases). Trimming took 0 bases from V and 9 from J, leaving 13 bases between them. Looked up from germline, CDR1 is SGHRS and CDR2 is YFSETQ. CDR3 size: 14 residues. The CDR3 DNA reads as TGCGCCAGCAGCTTGGAGTATCAGGGGGGTGAGCAGTTCTTC. It is translated as CASSLEYQGGEQFF.

This chain joins TRBV19 and TRBJ1-2; tentative D call: TRBD1 (6 bases). This CDR3 has 13 residues. V lost 4 bases, J lost 4 bases, and 10 bases lay in between. CDR1 and CDR2 from the germline V gene are LNHDA and SQIVND (reference sequence). The DNA of the CDR3 is TGTGCCAGTAGTACCGGACAGCCCTATGGCTACACCTTC. Amino acids: CASSTGQPYGYTF.

This clonotype was seen ten or more times. At one of its ends the junction is not consistent with the germline gene, which may arise from a read error. This sequence joins TRBV7-7 and TRBJ2-3; tentative D call: TRBD2 (6 bases). The CDR3 spans 15 residues. Germline V CDR1 and CDR2: SSHAT, FNYEAQ (reference sequence). In nucleotides, the CDR3 is TGTGCTAGCAGCTTGGGCGGGACCAGCACAGATACGCAGTATTTT. This codes for CASSLGGTSTDTQYF. The complete variable domain, with remaining parts taken from reference TRBV7-7 and TRBJ2-3, reads GAGVSQSPRYKVTKRGQDVTLRCDPISSHATLYWYQQALGQGPEFLTYFNYEAQPDKSGLPSDRFSAERPEGSISTLTIQRTEQRDSAMYRCASSLGGTSTDTQYFGPGTRLTVL.

Ten or more counts support this clonotype. The chain joins TRBV2 to TRBJ2-3, with 8 bases matching TRBD2. V gave up 4 bases and J gave up 0 bases; unmatched junction bases: 3. Germline V gives CDR1 SNHLY, CDR2 FYNNEI. The CDR3 covers 15 residues. The CDR3 DNA is TGTGCCAGCAGTGGGTCGGGAGGGAGCACAGATACGCAGTATTTT. Translation gives CASSGSGGSTDTQYF.

The sample holds many counts of this clonotype. The J gene is TRBJ2-2, the V gene TRBV10-3; TRBD2 matches at 13 bases. Germline CDR1 ENHRY, CDR2 SYGVKD. V dropped 6 bases and J dropped 7; count of bases not matched to a gene: 5. There are 15 residues in the CDR3. The CDR3 region is CAIRPGLAGYGELFF. The CDR3 DNA follows: TGTGCCATCAGACCGGGACTAGCGGGATACGGGGAGCTGTTTTTT.

Here the CDR3 DNA reads TGTGCCAGCAGTGGACAGGGGGGAGATACGCAGTATTTT. Protein sequence: CASSGQGGDTQYF. The gene calls are TRBV7-2 and TRBJ2-3, with 10 bases lining up with TRBD1. Germline-derived CDR1 and CDR2 are SGHTA and FQGNSA. J gave up 5 bases and V 6 bases, and 2 bases lay outside the gene matches. The CDR3 has 13 residues.

This clonotype came up many times. The chain joins TRBV29-1 to TRBJ2-7, with D perhaps assigned TRBD1 or TRBD2 (5 bases each). Germline V gene data show CDR1 as SQVTM and CDR2 as ANQGSEA. V lost 3 bases, J lost 0 bases, and 15 bases lay in between. The CDR3 extends over 15 amino acids. DNA for the CDR3: TGCAGCGTTGACAAGAGGGGCGCCAGCTCCTACGAGCAGTACTTC. Encoded protein: CSVDKRGASSYEQYF.

This clonotype showed up just a few times. V gene TRBV7-9 combines with J gene TRBJ2-7, with 9 positions matching TRBD2. Germline V CDR1 and CDR2: SEHNR, FQNEAQ (reference sequence). Germline trimming cut 5 bases from V and 3 bases from J; bases unmatched to any gene: 5. There are 14 residues in the CDR3. CDR3 amino acids: CASSPGLAIYEQYF. The CDR3 DNA follows: TGTGCCAGCAGCCCAGGACTAGCGATCTACGAGCAGTACTTC. The full variable domain, its missing parts supplied by reference TRBV7-9 and TRBJ2-7, is DTGVSQNPRHKITKRGQNVTFRCDPISEHNRLYWYRQTLGQGPEFLTYFQNEAQLEKSRLLSDRFSAERPKGSFSTLEIQRTEQGDSAMYLCASSPGLAIYEQYFGPGTRLTVT.

This clonotype was detected only a few times. J is TRBJ1-1 and V is TRBV6-2 or TRBV6-3; no clear D. Between the trimmed V and J ends, which lost 7 bases and 1 base, there was a span of 10 bases. Per the germline V gene, CDR1 is MNHEY and CDR2 is SVGEGT. This CDR3 region has 13 residues. The CDR3 nucleotides are TGTGCCAGCAATCTCCTGTGGAACACTGAAGCTTTCTTT. This codes for CASNLLWNTEAFF.

The rearrangement joins TRBV6-1 to TRBJ1-5; D unclear. The CDR3 runs to 15 residues. Looked up from germline, CDR1 is MNHNS and CDR2 is SASEGT. Between the trimmed V and J ends, which lost 2 bases and 5 bases, there was a span of 13 bases. CDR3 residues: CASSESSPGYQPQHF. CDR3 coding DNA: TGTGCCAGCAGTGAATCGTCTCCGGGATATCAGCCCCAGCATTTT.

The rearrangement uses TRBV6-5 and TRBJ1-2, with TRBD1 matching over 8 bases. This CDR3 spans 14 amino acids. With 4 bases clipped from V and 7 bases from J, the junction kept 8 bases outside the gene matches. Germline V lookup: CDR1 MNHEY, CDR2 SVGAGI. CDR3 amino acids: CASSFDRGPAGYTF. The CDR3 region has the DNA TGTGCCAGCAGTTTCGACAGGGGCCCTGCTGGCTACACCTTC.

This clonotype was counted at least ten times. The chain recombines TRBV29-1 with TRBJ2-7; tentatively, D is TRBD1 (5 bases). Trimming took 3 bases from V and 2 from J, leaving 11 bases between them. Per germline, CDR1 SQVTM and CDR2 ANQGSEA. This CDR3 has 13 residues. The CDR3 is CSVDGALPYEQYF. The CDR3 DNA is TGCAGCGTTGATGGGGCCCTTCCCTACGAGCAGTACTTC.

The chain couples TRBV28 to TRBJ2-3; D remains unclear. The CDR3 consists of 14 residues. Germline V gene data show CDR1 as MDHEN and CDR2 as SYDVKM. The V gene lost 5 bases and the J gene lost 6 bases, with 15 bases spanning the gap. The CDR3, as DNA: TGTGCCAGCAGTCTGTACAGCCCCCAGGATACGCAGTATTTT. This gives the protein CASSLYSPQDTQYF.

This clonotype was seen repeatedly, ten times or more. V gene TRBV10-1 combines with J gene TRBJ2-4; 8 bases agree with TRBD2. V gave up 3 bases and J gave up 6 bases; unmatched junction bases: 4. Germline loops: CDR1 WNHNN, CDR2 SYGVQD (reference sequence). This CDR3 comprises 14 residues. The CDR3, as DNA: TGCGCCAGCAGTGACCCCGGGACTAGAAACATTCAGTACTTC. It specifies CASSDPGTRNIQYF.

This clonotype appeared many times. The chain employs TRBV28 and TRBJ2-7, with a weak D call TRBD2 (6 bases). Germline values: CDR1 MDHEN, CDR2 SYDVKM. The germline V and J ends were trimmed by 2 bases and 2 bases, with 10 bases remaining between them. The CDR3 contains 14 residues. CDR3 sequence reads: CASSLIRTTYEQYF. CDR3 nucleotides: TGTGCCAGCAGTTTAATCAGGACTACCTACGAGCAGTACTTC.

This clonotype was detected many times. The CDR3 spells CASSEDRGGQPQHF. Here the CDR3 DNA reads TGTGCCAGCAGTGAAGACAGGGGAGGTCAGCCCCAGCATTTT. The chain joins TRBV6-1 to TRBJ1-5; 7 bases match TRBD1. Germline assignment: CDR1 MNHNS and CDR2 SASEGT. The J segment lost 6 bases and the V segment lost 1 base, leaving 3 bases of the junction unmatched. The CDR3 length is 14 residues.